These T cell receptor beta chains were read from a single sample in a study of T cells in Graves' hyperthyroidism and ophthalmopathy. One entry per CDR3 protein results from TCRdb running MiXCR on the multiplex PCR reads. The table includes around 420,000 distinct CDR3 sequences, less than 20% detected once. The sequenced sample consisted of blood. Receptor source: a woman between 18 and 29 years old with Graves' hyperthyroidism. CDR3s include the opening cysteine and the closing phenylalanine or tryptophan. D genes are given only for firm matches. Size tells how often a clone was seen (once, few, many) or the class of an expanded clone, and some rows leave it out.

v_gene	j_gene	abundance	d_gene	CDR3aa	CDR3nt
TRBV4-2	TRBJ1-5	few	NA	CASSQDGGGNQPQHF	TGTGCCAGCAGCCAAGATGGGGGGGGCAATCAGCCCCAGCATTTT
TRBV7-3	TRBJ2-2	many	NA	CASSLFVGGTGELFF	TGTGCCAGCAGCCTGTTTGTAGGGGGTACCGGGGAGCTGTTTTTT
TRBV5-1	TRBJ1-1	many	NA	CASSLGSAPNTEAFF	TGCGCCAGCAGCTTGGGGTCAGCTCCGAACACTGAAGCTTTCTTT
TRBV6-2/TRBV6-3	TRBJ2-7	few	TRBD1	CASSYSGWDRGYEQYF	TGTGCCAGCAGTTACTCGGGGTGGGACAGGGGTTACGAGCAGTACTTC
TRBV7-9	TRBJ2-5	many	NA	CASSFREQETQYF	TGTGCCAGCAGCTTCCGGGAACAAGAGACCCAGTACTTC
TRBV15	TRBJ2-4	NA	NA	CATSRERAGENIQYF	TGTGCCACCAGCAGAGAGCGGGCCGGGGAAAACATTCAGTACTTC
TRBV5-5	TRBJ1-5	many	NA	CASSLFIRGDQPQHF	TGTGCCAGCAGCTTGTTTATCCGGGGCGATCAGCCCCAGCATTTT
TRBV15	TRBJ2-5	NA	TRBD1	CATSRDRGTETQYF	TGTGCCACCAGCAGGGACAGGGGAACGGAGACCCAGTACTTC
TRBV5-6	TRBJ2-7	many	NA	CASSLSPGVQDEQYF	TGTGCCAGCAGCTTGTCTCCGGGAGTTCAGGACGAGCAGTACTTC
TRBV5-1	TRBJ2-3	many	NA	CASSASTGPYTDTQYF	TGCGCCAGCAGCGCCTCCACAGGGCCCTACACAGATACGCAGTATTTT
TRBV29-1	TRBJ2-3	NA	TRBD1	CSVERGGAGTDTQYF	TGCAGCGTTGAACGAGGGGGCGCGGGCACAGATACGCAGTATTTT